One sample yielded the 9 T cell receptor beta chains listed below, sequenced in a study of cytomegalovirus exposure and HLA in healthy donors (dated by TCRdb to about 2017). To prepare the library, the immunoSEQ multiplex PCR assay was applied. For the multiplex PCR, a mixture combining 60 forward primers for TCR Vbeta segments and 13 reverse primers for TCR Jbeta segments was used. TCRdb took over this immuneACCESS table, retaining in-frame rearrangements with V and J assigned. Such tables are incomplete; in checked studies, under half of the missing clones stem from an unresolved V gene, and the remainder is unexplained. The sample table records roughly 30,000 clones. About 5% of the sample is in the top ten clones. Sequenced material: PBMCs. These receptors all stem from a female donor in good health and CMV-seronegative.

The chain carries TRBV6-1 and TRBJ1-1; 7 bases fit TRBD1. The CDR3 loop spans 15 amino acids. With 7 bases clipped from V and 5 bases from J, the junction kept 13 bases outside the gene matches. Germline CDR1 reads MNHNS; CDR2 reads SASEGT. CDR3 DNA sequence: TGTGCCAGCATGGATAGGTACAGGGGAAAGACTGAAGCTTTCTTT. Translating it yields CASMDRYRGKTEAFF.

The V call is TRBV11-2, the J call TRBJ1-1; D may be TRBD1 (5 bases). The V gene lost 1 base and the J gene lost 7 bases, with 10 bases spanning the gap. Germline V gene data show CDR1 as SGHAT and CDR2 as FQNNGV. The CDR3 is 13 amino acids. For the CDR3, the DNA is TGTGCCAGCAGCTTAGGGCAGGGCGATGAAGCTTTCTTT. The encoded protein is CASSLGQGDEAFF.

This chain joins TRBV6-5 and TRBJ1-2; 8 positions match TRBD1. CDR1 and CDR2 from the germline V gene are MNHEY and SVGAGI. The length of the CDR3 is 16 residues. V dropped 0 bases and J dropped 5; count of bases not matched to a gene: 8. The CDR3 nucleotides are TGTGCCAGCAGTTACTCCCTTGTCGACAGGGGATATGGCTACACCTTC. As protein: CASSYSLVDRGYGYTF.

The V gene is TRBV28, the J gene TRBJ2-7; D may be TRBD1 (5 bases). Germline CDR1 MDHEN, CDR2 SYDVKM. Trimming removed 6 bases at V and 5 bases at J, with 17 bases between. The CDR3 runs to 14 residues. CDR3 coding DNA: TGTGCCAGCAGAGATCCAGGGATTCTCGACGAGCAGTACTTC. The encoded protein is CASRDPGILDEQYF.

Regarding this clone: A junction boundary mismatches the germline segment, possibly from a read error. The rearrangement links TRBV18 to TRBJ2-7; 11 bases line up with TRBD1. Germline V gene sequence: CDR1 KGHSH, CDR2 LQKENI. The CDR3 extends over 14 amino acids. In DNA, the CDR3 is TGTGCCAGCTCACCGTATGCTGGACAGGGGGCCTTTGACTTC. This gives the protein CASSPYAGQGAFDF.

This chain connects TRBV7-2 to TRBJ2-6, with TRBD1 identical over 7 bases. CDR1 and CDR2 from the germline V gene are SGHTA and FQGNSA. The CDR3 consists of 16 residues. The junction had 2 bases not matched to a gene; V was cut back by 2 bases and J by 1 base. This CDR3 is CASSLTTGSGANVLTF. CDR3 in DNA: TGTGCCAGCAGCTTAACGACAGGGTCTGGGGCCAACGTCCTGACTTTC.

The chain recombines TRBV19 with TRBJ1-6, with D unresolved. This CDR3 is 14 amino acids long. Trimming removed 6 bases from V and 4 bases from J, with 10 bases in between. Germline V gene sequence: CDR1 LNHDA, CDR2 SQIVND (reference sequence). CDR3 residues: CASSTSGYNSPLHF. DNA for the CDR3: TGTGCCAGTAGCACCAGCGGATATAATTCACCCCTCCACTTT. Full variable domain (rest looked up from reference TRBV19 and TRBJ1-6): DGGITQSPKYLFRKEGQNVTLSCEQNLNHDAMYWYRQDPGQGLRLIYYSQIVNDFQKGDIAEGYSVSREKKESFPLTVTSAQKNPTAFYLCASSTSGYNSPLHFGNGTRLTVT.

The J gene is TRBJ1-6, the V gene TRBV18; TRBD1 is a possible D gene (6 bases). The germline V gene encodes CDR1 KGHSH and CDR2 LQKENI. CDR3 length equals 16 residues. The V end lost 3 bases, the J end lost 5 bases, and 14 bases lay between the germline ends. CDR3 nucleotides: TGTGCCAGCTCACCGATGGGGGCAGGGCATAATTCACCCCTCCACTTT. Its translation is CASSPMGAGHNSPLHF.

The genes are TRBV6-5 and TRBJ1-2, with TRBD1 matching over 7 bases. The V segment lost 5 bases and the J segment 2 bases; nucleotides outside the gene matches: 8. This CDR3 region has 15 residues. In germline, CDR1 is MNHEY, CDR2 SVGAGI. This CDR3 is CASSKFRGKNYGYTF. CDR3 DNA: TGTGCCAGCAGTAAATTCAGGGGGAAGAACTATGGCTACACCTTC.